The source of this T cell receptor beta chain is a study of cytomegalovirus exposure and HLA in healthy donors. Study results and limitations: One later analysis reportedly identified an Asian-associated ancestry cluster that showed fewer N-insertions than the approximately 700-donor mean. Most likely, a cluster of highly shared sequence variants arose as a sequencing artifact. Further analysis was carried out later, and it showed several of the most significant clusters appearing linked to common viral pathogens.

Trimming took off 7 bases at V and 0 bases at J, with 13 bases between the two ends. The germline CDR1 and CDR2 sequences are LNHDA and SQIVND (reference sequence). The CDR3 sequence is 15 residues long. PCR involved 60 Vbeta and 13 Jbeta primers. Libraries were prepared by immunoSEQ multiplex PCR; TCRdb keeps only in-frame clonotypes and omits some of them. The table has 70,000 to 80,000 clones, approximately 78% seen once; the top ten hold about 2%. This clone was recorded a few times. Its specificity is not known. Among the donors, all were healthy bone marrow donors. The sequence was collected from a man between 18 and 29 years old in good health and CMV-seronegative. The V call is TRBV19, the J call TRBJ2-1; D not resolved. The sample was PBMCs. This CDR3 reads CASTSPLSSYNEQFF. CDR3 DNA: TGTGCCAGTACCTCCCCTCTTAGCTCCTACAATGAGCAGTTCTTC.